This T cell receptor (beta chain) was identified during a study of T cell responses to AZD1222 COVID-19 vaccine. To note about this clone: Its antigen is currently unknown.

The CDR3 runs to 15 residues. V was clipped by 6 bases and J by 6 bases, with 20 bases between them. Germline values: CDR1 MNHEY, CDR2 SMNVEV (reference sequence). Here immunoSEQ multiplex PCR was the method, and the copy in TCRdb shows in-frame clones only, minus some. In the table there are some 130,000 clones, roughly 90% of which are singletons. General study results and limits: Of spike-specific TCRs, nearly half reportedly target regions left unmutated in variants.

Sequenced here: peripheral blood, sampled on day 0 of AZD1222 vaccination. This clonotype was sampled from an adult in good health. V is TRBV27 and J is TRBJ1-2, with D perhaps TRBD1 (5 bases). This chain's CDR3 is CASRSPGRIKDGYTF. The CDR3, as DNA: TGTGCCAGCAGAAGTCCGGGGCGCATAAAGGATGGCTACACCTTC.